These 22 T cell receptor beta chains were all obtained from the same sample, sequenced in a study of T cells in Graves' hyperthyroidism and ophthalmopathy. Amplification yielded TCR beta CDR3 regions, with RNA transcripts as the source. The primer set for the first-round RT-PCR of the TCR CDR3 was HTBI. TCRdb fed the multiplex PCR reads into MiXCR, producing one record per CDR3 protein. This table has about 640,000 distinct CDR3 sequences, more than 20% appearing once. Sequenced input: blood. The receptors come from a man aged 30 to 45 with Graves' ophthalmopathy.

The chain employs TRBV28 and TRBJ2-7; TRBD2 matches 8 bases. The V gene's germline CDR1 is MDHEN and CDR2 SYDVKM. The CDR3 is made up of 15 amino acids. J lost 5 bases, V lost 2 bases, and 8 bases had no gene match. CDR3 nucleotides: TGTGCCAGCAGTTTAGGGACTAGTGTTATCGACGAGCAGTACTTC. Protein sequence: CASSLGTSVIDEQYF.

This clonotype was seen a handful of times. This chain uses TRBV6-1 with TRBJ2-6, with a weak D call TRBD1 (6 bases). The CDR3 is made up of 14 amino acids. V was cut by 7 bases and J by 4 bases, with 11 bases left in between. Per the germline V gene, CDR1 is MNHNS and CDR2 is SASEGT. Here the CDR3 reads CASKQGTGANVLTF. CDR3 sequence (DNA): TGTGCCAGCAAACAAGGGACAGGGGCCAACGTCCTGACTTTC.

There are many counts of this clonotype. V and J are TRBV2 and TRBJ2-1, with TRBD1 as a possible D gene (5 bases). V gave up 8 bases and J gave up 1 base, with 9 bases separating them. The CDR3 has 13 amino acids. Germline CDR1 is SNHLY and CDR2 is FYNNEI. CDR3 amino acids: CASVDSSYNEQFF. In DNA, the CDR3 is TGTGCCAGCGTCGACAGTTCCTACAATGAGCAGTTCTTC.

This clonotype was observed at least ten times. The gene calls are TRBV5-4 and TRBJ1-1; tentatively, D is TRBD1 (5 bases). The ends were cut back, 4 bases at V and 3 bases at J, with 10 bases in the middle. In germline, CDR1 is SGHNT, CDR2 YYREEE (reference sequence). The CDR3 has 13 residues. The CDR3 loop is CASSPQVDTEAFF. The CDR3 nucleotides read TGTGCCAGCAGCCCACAGGTGGACACTGAAGCTTTCTTT.

This clonotype appeared once. V usage is TRBV29-1 and J usage is TRBJ2-3, with D tentatively TRBD1 (7 bases). Germline lookup yields CDR1 SQVTM and CDR2 ANQGSEA. The CDR3 is made up of 15 amino acids. Between the trimmed V and J ends, which lost 6 bases and 1 base, there was a span of 17 bases. CDR3 coding DNA: TGCAGCGTAGTAGCGGAGCAGGGGGGCACAGATACGCAGTATTTT. This codes for CSVVAEQGGTDTQYF.

This clonotype has just a few counts. The chain employs TRBV4-2 and TRBJ2-1; 10 bases agree with TRBD2. J lost 12 bases, V lost 4 bases, and 12 bases had no gene match. Germline-derived CDR1 and CDR2 are LGHNA and YNFKEQ. The CDR3 spans 15 residues. The DNA for the CDR3 is TGTGCCAGCAGCCTAGAAGTTAGCAGCGGGAGGGTGCAGTTCTTC. Translating it yields CASSLEVSSGRVQFF.

The table lists this clonotype with a few counts. The rearrangement links TRBV7-3 to TRBJ2-5, with D unclear. Trimming cost V 5 bases and J 1 base, with 8 bases left between them. Germline V CDR1 and CDR2: SGHTA, FQGTGA. This CDR3 comprises 13 residues. CDR3 sequence reads: CASSTGGQETQYF. CDR3 coding DNA: TGTGCCAGCAGCACGGGCGGCCAAGAGACCCAGTACTTC. The entire variable domain, with the rest obtained from reference TRBV7-3 and TRBJ2-5, is as follows: GAGVSQTPSNKVTEKGKYVELRCDPISGHTALYWYRQSLGQGPEFLIYFQGTGAADDSGLPNDRFFAVRPEGSVSTLKIQRTERGDSAVYLCASSTGGQETQYFGPGTRLLVL.

The chain couples TRBV28 to TRBJ1-4; no reliable D call. CDR3 length equals 15 residues. Germline V CDR1 and CDR2: MDHEN, SYDVKM. Trimming took off 7 bases at V and 1 base at J, with 13 bases between the two ends. The CDR3, as DNA: TGTGCCAGCACGCGGGGAAGAGGAACTAATGAAAAACTGTTTTTT. Encoded protein: CASTRGRGTNEKLFF.

This clonotype has at least ten counts. The chain's CDR3 is CASTRLGTEAFF. The CDR3, as DNA: TGTGCCTCGACTCGGTTGGGCACTGAAGCTTTCTTT. This chain joins TRBV30 and TRBJ1-1; D ambiguous. V was pared by 7 bases and J by 4 bases, with 13 bases between. The CDR3 runs to 12 residues. CDR1 GTSNPN and CDR2 SVGIG come from the germline V gene (reference sequence).

A note on this clonotype: One end of the junction varies from germline; a read error may be responsible. This chain links TRBV28 with TRBJ2-1; no definite D call. The CDR3 length is 12 residues. Germline CDR1 is MDHEN and CDR2 is SYDVKM. CDR3 sequence reads: CSTTSSYNEQFF. The DNA for the CDR3 is TGCTCTACTACGAGCTCCTACAATGAGCAGTTCTTC.

The CDR3 sequence: CSARPGQGAREQYF. CDR3 coding DNA: TGCAGTGCTAGACCGGGACAGGGGGCTCGGGAGCAGTACTTC. The chain uses TRBV20-1 and TRBJ2-7; 12 nucleotides match TRBD1. The germline CDR1 and CDR2 sequences are DFQATT and SNEGSKA (reference sequence). The CDR3 consists of 14 residues. The J segment lost 7 bases and the V segment lost 2 bases, leaving 6 bases of the junction unmatched.

This chain links TRBV20-1 with TRBJ2-2; D gene ambiguous. The CDR3 runs 16 residues. CDR1 is DFQATT and CDR2 is SNEGSKA in the germline V gene (reference sequence). V lost 0 bases, J lost 0 bases, and 11 bases lay in between. The CDR3 DNA follows: TGCAGTGCTAGAGATCCGAACTTGGCGAACACCGGGGAGCTGTTTTTT. Translating gives CSARDPNLANTGELFF.

This clonotype was found a few times. The chain uses TRBV9 and TRBJ1-6; tentatively, D is TRBD1 (5 bases). There are 16 residues in the CDR3. Per the germline V gene, CDR1 is SGDLS and CDR2 is YYNGEE. The V end was cut by 0 bases, the J end by 0 bases, with 7 bases between. The CDR3 is CASSVGQSSYNSPLHF. DNA for the CDR3: TGTGCCAGCAGCGTAGGACAGAGCTCCTATAATTCACCCCTCCACTTT.

This clonotype came up a few times. The genes are TRBV4-3 and TRBJ2-2; 9 nucleotides agree with TRBD1. Trimming cost V 4 bases and J 5 bases; bases outside gene matches: 8. Germline CDR1 and CDR2: LGHNA and YSLEER. This CDR3 is 16 amino acids long. In DNA form, the CDR3 reads TGCGCCAGCAGCCGGGGACAGGGTACGGGGACCGGGGAGCTGTTTTTT. Residues: CASSRGQGTGTGELFF.

The sample holds many counts of this clonotype. The V and J genes are TRBV5-1 and TRBJ2-1; D is perhaps TRBD1 (6 bases). CDR1 SGHRS and CDR2 YFSETQ come from the germline V gene. The V gene lost 3 bases and the J gene lost 11 bases, with 9 bases spanning the gap. This CDR3 spans 11 amino acids. CDR3 amino acids: CASSSDSQQFF. The CDR3 nucleotides read TGCGCCAGCAGCTCGGACAGTCAGCAGTTCTTC.

This clonotype was recorded at least ten times. The chain carries TRBV28 and TRBJ2-7; no reliable D call. Germline CDR1 MDHEN, CDR2 SYDVKM. Between the trimmed V and J ends, which lost 3 bases and 2 bases, there was a span of 23 bases. CDR3 length: 18 amino acids. The CDR3 sequence: CASSFLLLDGSQAYEQYF. In DNA form, the CDR3 reads TGTGCCAGCAGTTTCCTGCTCCTGGACGGAAGCCAAGCCTACGAGCAGTACTTC.

This clonotype was counted at least ten times. J is TRBJ2-1 and V is TRBV11-3, with TRBD1 matching 9 bases. Germline V gene lookup returns CDR1 SGHNT and CDR2 YENEEA. This CDR3 has 17 residues. With 0 bases clipped from V and 4 bases from J, the junction kept 7 bases outside the gene matches. In DNA, the CDR3 is TGTGCCAGCAGCTTAGACAATTGGGGACAGGGTTACAATGAGCAGTTCTTC. Amino acids: CASSLDNWGQGYNEQFF.

In its sample, this clonotype was seen many times. The V gene is TRBV7-8, the J gene TRBJ2-7; D is uncertain. The CDR3 is 15 residues long. V was shortened by 1 base and J by 0 bases, with 10 bases between the two germline ends. Germline V CDR1 and CDR2: SGHVS, FQNEAQ. The CDR3: CASSLVSRSSYEQYF. The CDR3 DNA reads TGTGCCAGCAGCTTAGTCTCCAGGAGCTCCTACGAGCAGTACTTC.

This clonotype was detected many times. This sequence joins TRBV2 and TRBJ1-4, with D unclear. V lost 3 bases, J lost 5 bases, and 10 bases lay in between. Germline CDR1 SNHLY, CDR2 FYNNEI. This CDR3 has 14 residues. CDR3 protein: CASSEIDGNEKLFF. The CDR3 DNA is TGTGCCAGCAGTGAGATTGACGGGAATGAAAAACTGTTTTTT.

This clonotype occurred a few times. A single base separates this from a much larger clone, so it may be a read error. V is TRBV2 and J is TRBJ1-1; D not resolved. Germline CDR1 is SNHLY and CDR2 is FYNNEI. CDR3 size: 12 residues. CDR3 in amino acids: CASRRVNIEAFF. The DNA for the CDR3 is TGTGCCAGCAGGCGGGTGAACATTGAAGCTTTCTTT.

There are a few counts of this clonotype. The chain is built from TRBV9 and TRBJ1-2, with a possible D match to TRBD1 (5 bases). Trimming removed 4 bases at V and 4 bases at J, with 14 bases between. CDR1 and CDR2 (germline): SGDLS, YYNGEE. This CDR3 contains 14 residues. Here the CDR3 reads CASSLRDGSYGYTF. The DNA for the CDR3 is TGTGCCAGCAGCCTGCGGGACGGATCCTATGGCTACACCTTC.

The rearrangement uses TRBV4-1 and TRBJ2-1; D is uncertain. V was cut by 4 bases and J by 0 bases, with 10 bases left in between. The CDR3 runs 15 residues. Germline-derived CDR1 and CDR2 are MGHRA and YSYEKL. The CDR3 loop is CASSPSASSYNEQFF. The CDR3, as DNA: TGCGCCAGCAGCCCCTCTGCTAGCTCCTACAATGAGCAGTTCTTC.